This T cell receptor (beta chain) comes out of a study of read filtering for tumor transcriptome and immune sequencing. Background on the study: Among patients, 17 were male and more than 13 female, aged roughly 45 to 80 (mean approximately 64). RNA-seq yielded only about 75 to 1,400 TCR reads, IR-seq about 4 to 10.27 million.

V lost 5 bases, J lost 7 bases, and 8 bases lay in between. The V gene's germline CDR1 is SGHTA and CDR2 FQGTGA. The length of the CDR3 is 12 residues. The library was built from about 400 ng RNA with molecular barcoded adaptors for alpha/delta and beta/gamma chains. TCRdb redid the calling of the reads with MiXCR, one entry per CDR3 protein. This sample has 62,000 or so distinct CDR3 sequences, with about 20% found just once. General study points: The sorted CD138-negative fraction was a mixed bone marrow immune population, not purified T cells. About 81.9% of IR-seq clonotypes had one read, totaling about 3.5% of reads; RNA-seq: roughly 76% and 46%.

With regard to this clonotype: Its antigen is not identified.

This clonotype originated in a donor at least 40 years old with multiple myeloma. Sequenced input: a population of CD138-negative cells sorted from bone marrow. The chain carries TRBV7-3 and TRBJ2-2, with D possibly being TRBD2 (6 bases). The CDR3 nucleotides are TGTGCCAGCAGCCCCGGGGGCGGGGAGCTGTTTTTT. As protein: CASSPGGGELFF.